This entry lists 5 T cell receptor beta chains sequenced from one sample in a study of graft-versus-host responses after intestinal transplantation. Produced via immunoSEQ multiplex PCR; TCRdb's table is partial and in-frame only. The sample has approximately 70,000 clones; roughly 92% are singletons. This material consisted of bone marrow, taken nearly 750 days after intestinal transplantation. These receptors were collected from a human patient who received an intestinal transplant, so some T cells may come from the graft donor.

This chain uses TRBV12-5 with TRBJ2-5; D is perhaps TRBD2 (5 bases). V shed 7 bases and J shed 3 bases, with 15 bases lying between them. This CDR3 is 14 amino acids long. The V gene's germline CDR1 is LGHNT and CDR2 FRNRAP. DNA of the CDR3: TGTGCTAGTGCCCCCTCGGGGAGAGAAGAGACCCAGTACTTC. The encoded protein is CASAPSGREETQYF.

V and J are TRBV7-3 and TRBJ2-7; TRBD2 matches at 11 bases. The CDR3 runs to 15 residues. J lost 5 bases, V lost 5 bases, and 8 bases had no gene match. CDR1 and CDR2 (germline): SGHTA, FQGTGA. In nucleotides, the CDR3 is TGTGCCAGCAGCATCACTAGCGGGAGTTCCCACGAGCAGTACTTC. Encoded protein: CASSITSGSSHEQYF.

This chain connects TRBV4-2 to TRBJ1-3, with D uncertain. V lost 0 bases, J lost 2 bases, and 11 bases lay in between. Germline values: CDR1 LGHNA, CDR2 YNFKEQ. There are 16 residues in the CDR3. In nucleotides, the CDR3 is TGTGCCAGCAGCCAAGATGGAGGGTCGACTGGAAACACCATATATTTT. Amino acid sequence: CASSQDGGSTGNTIYF.

The rearrangement links TRBV6-6 to TRBJ1-2; D not certain. The V and J ends lost 4 bases and 3 bases respectively, with 9 bases between them. This CDR3 has 13 residues. Germline lookup yields CDR1 MNHNY and CDR2 SVGAGI (reference sequence). The chain's CDR3 is CASSFPGDYGYTF. As DNA, the CDR3 is TGTGCCAGCAGTTTTCCGGGCGACTATGGCTACACCTTC.

The chain has TRBV10-1 and TRBJ1-3; D is possibly TRBD1 (6 bases). Trimming stripped 0 bases from V and 0 bases from J, with 12 bases between. Germline loops: CDR1 WNHNN, CDR2 SYGVQD (reference sequence). This CDR3 spans 17 amino acids. In DNA form, the CDR3 reads TGCGCCAGCAGTGAGTCAGGACAGATCAGCTCTGGAAACACCATATATTTT. Protein: CASSESGQISSGNTIYF.